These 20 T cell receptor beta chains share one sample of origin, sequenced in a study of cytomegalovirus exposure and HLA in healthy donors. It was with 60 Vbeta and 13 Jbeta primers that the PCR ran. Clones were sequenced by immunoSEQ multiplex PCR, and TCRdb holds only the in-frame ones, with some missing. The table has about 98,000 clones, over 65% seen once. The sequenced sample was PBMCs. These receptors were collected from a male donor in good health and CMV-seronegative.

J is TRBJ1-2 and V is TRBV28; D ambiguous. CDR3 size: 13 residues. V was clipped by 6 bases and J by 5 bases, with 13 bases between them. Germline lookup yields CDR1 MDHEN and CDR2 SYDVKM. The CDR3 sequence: CASSFPRGYGYTF. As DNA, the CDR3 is TGTGCCAGCAGCTTTCCCCGGGGATATGGCTACACCTTC.

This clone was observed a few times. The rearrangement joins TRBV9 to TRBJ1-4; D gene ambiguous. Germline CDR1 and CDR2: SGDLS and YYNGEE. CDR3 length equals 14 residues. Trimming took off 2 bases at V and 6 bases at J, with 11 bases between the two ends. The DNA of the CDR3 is TGTGCCAGCAGCGTGGGGAGTTTAGATGAAAAACTGTTTTTT. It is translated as CASSVGSLDEKLFF. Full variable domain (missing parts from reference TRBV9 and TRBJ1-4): DSGVTQTPKHLITATGQRVTLRCSPRSGDLSVYWYQQSLDQGLQFLIQYYNGEERAKGNILERFSAQQFPDLHSELNLSSLELGDSALYFCASSVGSLDEKLFFGSGTQLSVL.

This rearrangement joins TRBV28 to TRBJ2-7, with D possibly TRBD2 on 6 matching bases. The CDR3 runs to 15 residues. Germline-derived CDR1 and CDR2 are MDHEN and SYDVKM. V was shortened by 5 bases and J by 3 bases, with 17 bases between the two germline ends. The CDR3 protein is CASSISPGLIYEQYF. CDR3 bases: TGTGCCAGCAGTATCTCACCGGGACTCATCTACGAGCAGTACTTC. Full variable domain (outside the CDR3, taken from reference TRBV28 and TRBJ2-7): DVKVTQSSRYLVKRTGEKVFLECVQDMDHENMFWYRQDPGLGLRLIYFSYDVKMKEKGDIPEGYSVSREKKERFSLILESASTNQTSMYLCASSISPGLIYEQYFGPGTRLTVT.

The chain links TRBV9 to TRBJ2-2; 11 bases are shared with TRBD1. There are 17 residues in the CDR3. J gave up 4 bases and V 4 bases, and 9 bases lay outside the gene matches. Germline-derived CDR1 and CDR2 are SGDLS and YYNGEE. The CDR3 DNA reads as TGTGCCAGCAGCCGCTCGGGACAGGGGGTAACCACCGGGGAGCTGTTTTTT. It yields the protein CASSRSGQGVTTGELFF.

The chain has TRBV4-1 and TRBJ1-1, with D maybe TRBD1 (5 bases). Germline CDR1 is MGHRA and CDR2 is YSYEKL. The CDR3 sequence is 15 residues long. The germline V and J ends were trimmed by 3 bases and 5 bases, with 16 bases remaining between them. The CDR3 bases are TGCGCCAGCAGCCATCTACAAGTGGGGGGGACTGAAGCTTTCTTT. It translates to CASSHLQVGGTEAFF.

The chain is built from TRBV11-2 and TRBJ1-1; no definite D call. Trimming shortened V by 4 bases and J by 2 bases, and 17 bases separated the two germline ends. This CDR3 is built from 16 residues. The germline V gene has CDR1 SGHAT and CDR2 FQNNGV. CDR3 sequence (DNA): TGTGCCAGCAGCTCGATCCGAGGGCGCCTTAACACTGAAGCTTTCTTT. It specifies CASSSIRGRLNTEAFF.

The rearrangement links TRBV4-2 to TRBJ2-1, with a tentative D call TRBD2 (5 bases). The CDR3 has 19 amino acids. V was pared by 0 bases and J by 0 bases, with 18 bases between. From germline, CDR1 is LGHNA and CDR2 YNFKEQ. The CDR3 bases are TGTGCCAGCAGCCAAGATCCGAGCTGGGAGAGTGGCTCCTACAATGAGCAGTTCTTC. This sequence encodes CASSQDPSWESGSYNEQFF.

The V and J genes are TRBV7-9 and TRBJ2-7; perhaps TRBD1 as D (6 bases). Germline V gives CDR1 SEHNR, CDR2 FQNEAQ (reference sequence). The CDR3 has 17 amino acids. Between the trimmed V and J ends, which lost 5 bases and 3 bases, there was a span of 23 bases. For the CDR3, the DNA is TGTGCCAGCAGCCTCAACAGGGACCAGGCTTCCGGCTACGAGCAGTACTTC. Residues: CASSLNRDQASGYEQYF.

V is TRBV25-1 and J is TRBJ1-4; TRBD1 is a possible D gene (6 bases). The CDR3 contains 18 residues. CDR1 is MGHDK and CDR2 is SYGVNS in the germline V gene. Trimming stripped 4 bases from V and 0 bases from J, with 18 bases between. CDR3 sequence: CASSAKGGGFATNEKLFF. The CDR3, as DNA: TGTGCCAGCAGTGCAAAAGGGGGTGGATTTGCAACTAATGAAAAACTGTTTTTT.

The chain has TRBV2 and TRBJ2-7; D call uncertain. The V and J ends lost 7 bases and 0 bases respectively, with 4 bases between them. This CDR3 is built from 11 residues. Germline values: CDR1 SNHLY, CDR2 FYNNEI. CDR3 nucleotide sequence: TGTGCCAGCACAGTCTCCTACGAGCAGTACTTC. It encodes CASTVSYEQYF.

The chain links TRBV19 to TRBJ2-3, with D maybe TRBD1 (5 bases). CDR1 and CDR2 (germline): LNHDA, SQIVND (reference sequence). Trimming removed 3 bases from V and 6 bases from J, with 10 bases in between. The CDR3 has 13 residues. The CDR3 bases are TGTGCCAGTAGTATCCAGGGTTGGGATACGCAGTATTTT. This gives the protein CASSIQGWDTQYF.

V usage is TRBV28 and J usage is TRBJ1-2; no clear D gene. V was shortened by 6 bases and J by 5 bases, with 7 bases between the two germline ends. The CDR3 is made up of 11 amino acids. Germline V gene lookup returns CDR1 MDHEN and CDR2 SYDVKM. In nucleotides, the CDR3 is TGTGCCAGCAGCCCACAATATGGCTACACCTTC. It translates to CASSPQYGYTF.

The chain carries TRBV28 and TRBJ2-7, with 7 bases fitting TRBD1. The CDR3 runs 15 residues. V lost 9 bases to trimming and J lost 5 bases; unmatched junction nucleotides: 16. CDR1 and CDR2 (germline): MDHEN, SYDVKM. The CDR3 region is CASHPQGTSWHEQYF. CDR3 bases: TGTGCCAGTCACCCACAGGGGACCTCTTGGCACGAGCAGTACTTC.

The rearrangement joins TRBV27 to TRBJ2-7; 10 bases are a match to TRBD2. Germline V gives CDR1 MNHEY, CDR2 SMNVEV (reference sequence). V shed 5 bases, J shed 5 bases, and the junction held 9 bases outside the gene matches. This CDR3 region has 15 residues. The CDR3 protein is CASSPFSGRNHEQYF. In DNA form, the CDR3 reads TGTGCCAGCAGTCCCTTTAGCGGGAGGAATCACGAGCAGTACTTC.

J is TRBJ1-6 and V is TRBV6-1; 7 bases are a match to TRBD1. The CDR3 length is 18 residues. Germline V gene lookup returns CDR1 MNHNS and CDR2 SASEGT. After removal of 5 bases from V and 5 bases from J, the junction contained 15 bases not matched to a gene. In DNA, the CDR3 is TGTGCCAGCAGTCAAGGCGGTCCAGGGGGGTACGATAATTCACCCCTCCACTTT. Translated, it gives CASSQGGPGGYDNSPLHF.

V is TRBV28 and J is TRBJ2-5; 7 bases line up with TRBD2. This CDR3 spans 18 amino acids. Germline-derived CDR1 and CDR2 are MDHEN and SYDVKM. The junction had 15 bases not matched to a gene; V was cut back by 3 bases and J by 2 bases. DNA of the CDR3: TGTGCCAGCAGTTTCGGGACTACCGAGAGGCCTAATCAAGAGACCCAGTACTTC. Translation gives CASSFGTTERPNQETQYF.

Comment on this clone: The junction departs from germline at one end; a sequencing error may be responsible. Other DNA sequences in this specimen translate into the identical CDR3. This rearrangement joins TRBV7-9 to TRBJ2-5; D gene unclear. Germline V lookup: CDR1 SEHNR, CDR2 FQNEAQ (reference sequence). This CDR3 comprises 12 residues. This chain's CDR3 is CASSPRQETQYF. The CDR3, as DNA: TGCGCCAGCAGCCCCCGTCAAGAGACCCAGTACTTC.

The CDR3 bases are TGTGCCAGCAAGAACTCACTAAACTCTGGAAACACCATATATTTT. This codes for CASKNSLNSGNTIYF. The rearrangement joins TRBV2 to TRBJ1-3; D unclear. Germline assignment: CDR1 SNHLY and CDR2 FYNNEI. V lost 7 bases and J 0 bases, leaving 13 bases between the germline ends. The CDR3 is 15 residues long.

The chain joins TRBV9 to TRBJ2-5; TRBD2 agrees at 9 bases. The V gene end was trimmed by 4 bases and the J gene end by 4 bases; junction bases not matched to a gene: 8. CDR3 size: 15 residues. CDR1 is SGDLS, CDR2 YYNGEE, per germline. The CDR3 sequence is CASSPHTTSGETQYF. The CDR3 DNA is TGTGCCAGCAGCCCCCATACGACTAGCGGAGAGACCCAGTACTTC.

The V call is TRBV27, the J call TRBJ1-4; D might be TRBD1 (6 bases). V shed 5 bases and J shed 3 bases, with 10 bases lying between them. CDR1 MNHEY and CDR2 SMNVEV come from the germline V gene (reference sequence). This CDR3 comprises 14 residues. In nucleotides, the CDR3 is TGTGCCAGCAGTAAGTACAGGGCTAATGAAAAACTGTTTTTT. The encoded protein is CASSKYRANEKLFF.